This T cell receptor (beta chain) was captured in a study of spatial heterogeneity in lung cancer. Study results and caveats: In tumors, expanded intratumoral alpha and beta TCR counts tracked mutation counts.

TCRdb recomputed calls from the 5' RACE reads with MiXCR, one row per CDR3 protein. This table holds under 15,000 distinct CDR3 sequences, approximately 2.9% found once. This clonotype was observed many times. What it recognizes is unknown. Time point of the sample: sample taken at primary tumor resection. The donors comprised 60 to 85 untreated early-stage non-small cell lung cancer patients. Whole RNA came from tumor, nontumor lung or frozen PBMC and was sequenced without being sorted. The sample consisted of lung tumor tissue, taken at surgery. The clonotype was recovered from a male donor with early-stage non-small cell lung cancer.

CDR3 sequence reads: CAIREEGNQPQHF. The CDR3 nucleotides are TGTGCCATCAGGGAGGAGGGCAATCAGCCCCAGCATTTT. The chain uses TRBV10-3 and TRBJ1-5, with D hard to call. Looked up from germline, CDR1 is ENHRY and CDR2 is SYGVKD. The length of the CDR3 is 13 residues. V was shortened by 6 bases and J by 2 bases, with 8 bases between the two germline ends.